This record concerns one TCR beta chain sequence. This record comes from a study of blood T cell repertoires in COVID-19. Looking at the study overall: Italy, Spain and the United States were the sources of the convalescent and acute COVID-19 samples. Sample material is recorded as cDNA or gDNA derived from T cells, B-cell-depleted T cells, or PBMCs.

Using immunoSEQ multiplex PCR, the repertoire was profiled, and TCRdb retains in-frame clones only, with some absent. Of roughly 200,000 clones listed, approximately 88% are singletons. V lost 6 bases and J lost 5, with 17 bases in between. This CDR3 contains 15 residues. The germline CDR1 and CDR2 sequences are MNHEY and SVGAGI. The sample taken for sequencing was peripheral blood. The chain combines TRBV6-5 with TRBJ2-1; possible D gene TRBD1, 6 bases. This sequence originates from a woman younger than 45 with acute or convalescent COVID-19. This CDR3 reads CASSNYRVTHNEQFF. CDR3 DNA sequence: TGTGCCAGCAGCAACTACAGGGTCACACACAATGAGCAGTTCTTC.